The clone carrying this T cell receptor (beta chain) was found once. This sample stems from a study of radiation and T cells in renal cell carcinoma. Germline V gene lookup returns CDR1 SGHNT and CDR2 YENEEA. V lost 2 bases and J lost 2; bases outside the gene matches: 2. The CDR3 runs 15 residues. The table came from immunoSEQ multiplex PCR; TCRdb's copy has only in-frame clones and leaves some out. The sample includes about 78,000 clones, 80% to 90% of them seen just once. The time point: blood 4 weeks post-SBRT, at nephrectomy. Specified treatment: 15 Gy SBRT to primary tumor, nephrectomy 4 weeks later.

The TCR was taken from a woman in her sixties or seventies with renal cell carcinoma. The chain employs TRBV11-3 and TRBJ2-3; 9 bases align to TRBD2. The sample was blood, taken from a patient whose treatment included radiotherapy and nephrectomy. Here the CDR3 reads CASSLLAGPTDTQYF. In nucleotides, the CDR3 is TGTGCCAGCAGCTTACTAGCGGGGCCCACAGATACGCAGTATTTT. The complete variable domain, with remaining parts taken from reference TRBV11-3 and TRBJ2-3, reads EAGVVQSPRYKIIEKKQPVAFWCNPISGHNTLYWYLQNLGQGPELLIRYENEEAVDDSQLPKDRFSAERLKGVDSTLKIQPAELGDSAVYLCASSLLAGPTDTQYFGPGTRLTVL.